This TCR beta chain was recovered during a study of blood T cells in healthy people across ages. A second PCR, run for 7 to 11 cycles, used a sample-barcoded 5' primer plus a J-beta primer mix. Through a template-switch adaptor with 12 random nucleotides, each cDNA molecule received a tag. TCRdb used MiXCR to reprocess the 5' RACE reads, holding one entry per CDR3 protein. The data hold 1.5 million to 2 million distinct CDR3 sequences, with over 25% observed a single time. This clonotype was found many times. The antigen remains unidentified. Whole-study findings and limits: Diversity figures derived from one million T cells were judged to underestimate the true value. A strong correlation was found between TCR beta diversity and the percentage of naive T cells.

Source material: blood. This TCR came from a woman between 25 and 40 years old in good health.

CDR3: CASGRWDYGYTF. The CDR3 DNA reads as TGTGCCAGCGGTAGGTGGGACTATGGCTACACCTTC. The chain uses TRBV9 and TRBJ1-2; D remains ambiguous. This CDR3 has 12 residues. Germline assignment: CDR1 SGDLS and CDR2 YYNGEE. V was shortened by 7 bases and J by 3 bases, with 10 bases between the two germline ends.